This TCR beta chain was profiled in a study of siplizumab effects on memory and regulatory T cells. Findings of the study overall: Controls showed an average of approximately 25% Treg-derived mappable alloreactive CD4+ clones, while siplizumab showed around 73%. Siplizumab, the agent tested, significantly reduced alloreactive sequences traceable to unstimulated CD4+ memory cells.

Here immunoSEQ multiplex PCR was the method, and the copy in TCRdb shows in-frame clones only, minus some. Altogether roughly 100,000 clones are present, 92% being singletons, with the ten largest covering about 1.1%. Germline values: CDR1 SGHDT, CDR2 YYEEEE. The CDR3 is 14 amino acids. V was clipped by 0 bases and J by 4 bases, with 11 bases between them. As concerns this clone: The antigen is not known.

Sequences were obtained from CD4+ T cells sorted from blood. The rearrangement joins TRBV5-6 to TRBJ2-7; D may be TRBD1 or TRBD2 (5 bases each). This clonotype was obtained from a human donor in good health. DNA for the CDR3: TGTGCCAGCAGCTTGGCGCAGGGACCGTACGAGCAGTACTTC. Amino acid sequence: CASSLAQGPYEQYF. Full variable domain (remainder filled in from reference TRBV5-6 and TRBJ2-7): DAGVTQSPTHLIKTRGQQVTLRCSPKSGHDTVSWYQQALGQGPQFIFQYYEEEERQRGNFPDRFSGHQFPNYSSELNVNALLLGDSALYLCASSLAQGPYEQYFGPGTRLTVT.